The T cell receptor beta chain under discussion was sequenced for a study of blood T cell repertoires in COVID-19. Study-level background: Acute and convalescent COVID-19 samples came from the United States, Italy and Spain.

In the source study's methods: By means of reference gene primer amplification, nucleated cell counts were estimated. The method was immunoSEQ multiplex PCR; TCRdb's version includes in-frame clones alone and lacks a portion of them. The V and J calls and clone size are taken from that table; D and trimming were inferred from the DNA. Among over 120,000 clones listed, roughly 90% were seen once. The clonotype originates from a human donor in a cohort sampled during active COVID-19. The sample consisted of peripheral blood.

CDR3 sequence: CASSLGTGIFNTEAFF. CDR3 in DNA: TGTGCCAGCTCACTCGGGACAGGGATCTTTAACACTGAAGCTTTCTTT. The V gene is TRBV18, the J gene TRBJ1-1, with 9 positions matching TRBD1. V lost 4 bases to trimming and J lost 2 bases; unmatched junction nucleotides: 8. Germline values: CDR1 KGHSH, CDR2 LQKENI. CDR3 length: 16 residues.